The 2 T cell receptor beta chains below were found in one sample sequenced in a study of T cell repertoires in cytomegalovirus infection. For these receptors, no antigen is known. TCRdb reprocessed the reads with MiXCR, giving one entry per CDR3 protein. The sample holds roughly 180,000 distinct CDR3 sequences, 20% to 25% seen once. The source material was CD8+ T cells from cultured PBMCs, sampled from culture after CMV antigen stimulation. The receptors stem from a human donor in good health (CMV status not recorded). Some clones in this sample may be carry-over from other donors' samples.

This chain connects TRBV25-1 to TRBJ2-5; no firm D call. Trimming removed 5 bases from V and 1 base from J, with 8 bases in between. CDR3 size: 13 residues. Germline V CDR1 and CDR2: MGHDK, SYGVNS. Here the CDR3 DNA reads TGTGCCAGCAGTAATCAGGCCCAAGAGACCCAGTACTTC. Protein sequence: CASSNQAQETQYF.

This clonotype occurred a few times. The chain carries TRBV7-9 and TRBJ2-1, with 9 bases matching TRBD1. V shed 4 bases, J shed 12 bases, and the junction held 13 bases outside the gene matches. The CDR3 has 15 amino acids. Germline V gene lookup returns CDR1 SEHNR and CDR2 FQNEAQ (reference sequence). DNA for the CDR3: TGTGCCAGCAGCTCCTCCGGGACAGGGATACAAAGGCAGTTCTTC. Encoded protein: CASSSSGTGIQRQFF.